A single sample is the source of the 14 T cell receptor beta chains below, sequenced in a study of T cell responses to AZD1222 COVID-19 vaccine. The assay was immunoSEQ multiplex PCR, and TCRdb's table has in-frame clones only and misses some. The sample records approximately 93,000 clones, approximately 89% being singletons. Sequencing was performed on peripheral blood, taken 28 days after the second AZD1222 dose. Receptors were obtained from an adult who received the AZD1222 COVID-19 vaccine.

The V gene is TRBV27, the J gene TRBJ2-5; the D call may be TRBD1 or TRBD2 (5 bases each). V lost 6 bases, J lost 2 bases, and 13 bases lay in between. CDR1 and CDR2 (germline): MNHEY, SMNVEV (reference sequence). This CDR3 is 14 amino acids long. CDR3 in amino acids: CASSPGQIQETQYF. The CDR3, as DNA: TGTGCCAGCAGCCCGGGGCAGATTCAAGAGACCCAGTACTTC.

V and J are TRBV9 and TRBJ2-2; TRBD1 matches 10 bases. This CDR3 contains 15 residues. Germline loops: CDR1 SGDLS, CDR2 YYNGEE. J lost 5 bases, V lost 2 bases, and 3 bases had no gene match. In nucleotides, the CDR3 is TGTGCCAGCAGCGTCCAGGGACAGGGGACCGGGGAGCTGTTTTTT. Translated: CASSVQGQGTGELFF. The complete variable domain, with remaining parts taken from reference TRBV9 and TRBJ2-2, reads DSGVTQTPKHLITATGQRVTLRCSPRSGDLSVYWYQQSLDQGLQFLIQYYNGEERAKGNILERFSAQQFPDLHSELNLSSLELGDSALYFCASSVQGQGTGELFFGEGSRLTVL.

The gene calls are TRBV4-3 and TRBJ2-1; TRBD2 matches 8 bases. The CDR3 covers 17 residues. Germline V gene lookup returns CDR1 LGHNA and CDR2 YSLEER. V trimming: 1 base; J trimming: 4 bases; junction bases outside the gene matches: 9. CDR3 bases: TGCGCCAGCAGCCAAGGAGGACGTAGCGGGGTATACAATGAGCAGTTCTTC. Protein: CASSQGGRSGVYNEQFF.

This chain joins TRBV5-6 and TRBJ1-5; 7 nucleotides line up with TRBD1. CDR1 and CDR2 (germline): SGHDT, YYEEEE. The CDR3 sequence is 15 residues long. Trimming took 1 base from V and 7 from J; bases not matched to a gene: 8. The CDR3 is CASSLFQGQTQPQHF. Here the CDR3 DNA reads TGTGCCAGCAGCTTGTTTCAGGGACAGACGCAGCCCCAGCATTTT.

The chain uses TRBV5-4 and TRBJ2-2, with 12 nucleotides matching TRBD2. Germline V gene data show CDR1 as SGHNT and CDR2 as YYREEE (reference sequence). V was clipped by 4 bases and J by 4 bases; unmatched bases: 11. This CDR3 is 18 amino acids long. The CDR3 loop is CASSRSLAGGPSTGELFF. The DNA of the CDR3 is TGTGCCAGCAGCCGGTCTCTAGCGGGGGGGCCGAGCACCGGGGAGCTGTTTTTT.

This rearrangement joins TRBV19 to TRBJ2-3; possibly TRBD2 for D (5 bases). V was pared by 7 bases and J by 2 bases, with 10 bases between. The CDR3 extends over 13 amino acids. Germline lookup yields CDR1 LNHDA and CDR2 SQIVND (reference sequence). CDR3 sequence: CASTSTNTDTQYF. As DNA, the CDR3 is TGTGCCAGTACGTCGACTAACACAGATACGCAGTATTTT.

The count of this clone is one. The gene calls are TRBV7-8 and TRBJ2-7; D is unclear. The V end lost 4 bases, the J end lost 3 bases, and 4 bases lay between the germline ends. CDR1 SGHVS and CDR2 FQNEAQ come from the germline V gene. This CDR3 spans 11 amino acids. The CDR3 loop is CASSSNYEQYF. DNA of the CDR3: TGTGCCAGCAGCTCCAACTACGAGCAGTACTTC.

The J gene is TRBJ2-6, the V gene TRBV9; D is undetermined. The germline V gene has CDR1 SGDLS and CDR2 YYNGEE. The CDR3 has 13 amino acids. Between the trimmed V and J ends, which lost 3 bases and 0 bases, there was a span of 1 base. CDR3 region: CASSGSGANVLTF. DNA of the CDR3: TGTGCCAGCAGCGGCTCTGGGGCCAACGTCCTGACTTTC.

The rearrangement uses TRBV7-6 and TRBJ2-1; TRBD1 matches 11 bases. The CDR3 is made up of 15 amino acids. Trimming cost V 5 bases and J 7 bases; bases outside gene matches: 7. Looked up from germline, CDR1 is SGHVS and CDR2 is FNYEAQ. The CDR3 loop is CASSLSGQGANEQFF. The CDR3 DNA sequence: TGTGCCAGCAGCCTTTCAGGACAGGGGGCGAATGAGCAGTTCTTC.

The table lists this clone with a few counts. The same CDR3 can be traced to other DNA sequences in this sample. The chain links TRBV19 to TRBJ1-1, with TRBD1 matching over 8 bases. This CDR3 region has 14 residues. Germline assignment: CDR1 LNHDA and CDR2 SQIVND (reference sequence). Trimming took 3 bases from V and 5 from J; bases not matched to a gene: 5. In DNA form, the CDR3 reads TGTGCCAGTAGTATCGGACAGGGTGGTACTGAAGCTTTCTTT. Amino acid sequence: CASSIGQGGTEAFF.

In nucleotides, the CDR3 is TGTGCCAGTAGTGTCATTCAGGGGGCGCACACTGAAGCTTTCTTT. Translating gives CASSVIQGAHTEAFF. This chain uses TRBV19 with TRBJ1-1; TRBD1 aligns across 8 bases. The CDR3 consists of 15 residues. V shed 5 bases, J shed 3 bases, and the junction held 8 bases outside the gene matches. The germline V gene encodes CDR1 LNHDA and CDR2 SQIVND (reference sequence).

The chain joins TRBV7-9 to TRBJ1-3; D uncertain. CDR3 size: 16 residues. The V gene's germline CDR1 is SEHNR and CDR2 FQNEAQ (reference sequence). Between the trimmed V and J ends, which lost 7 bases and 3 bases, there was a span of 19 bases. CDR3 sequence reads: CASTQFNGPHGNTIYF. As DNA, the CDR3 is TGTGCCAGCACACAATTCAACGGGCCTCATGGAAACACCATATATTTT.

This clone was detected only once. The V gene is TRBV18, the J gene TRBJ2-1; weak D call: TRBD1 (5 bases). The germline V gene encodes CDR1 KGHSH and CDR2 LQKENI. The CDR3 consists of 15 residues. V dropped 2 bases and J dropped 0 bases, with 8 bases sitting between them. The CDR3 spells CASSPDSFSYNEQFF. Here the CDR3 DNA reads TGTGCCAGCTCACCAGACAGCTTCTCCTACAATGAGCAGTTCTTC.

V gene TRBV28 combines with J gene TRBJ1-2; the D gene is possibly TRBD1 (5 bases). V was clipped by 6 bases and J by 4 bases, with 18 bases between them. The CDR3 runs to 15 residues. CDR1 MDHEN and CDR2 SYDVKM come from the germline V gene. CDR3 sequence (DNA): TGTGCCAGCAGCGGGGGATGGCGGAATCCCTATGGCTACACCTTC. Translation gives CASSGGWRNPYGYTF.